Below, 4 T cell receptor beta chains from the same sample are listed, as sequenced in a study of siplizumab effects on memory and regulatory T cells. Measured with immunoSEQ multiplex PCR; TCRdb has only the in-frame clones, and not every one. This table has 90,000 to 110,000 clones, about 92% appearing once. What was sequenced was CD4+ T cells sorted from blood. These receptors were collected from a human donor in good health.

The chain recombines TRBV28 with TRBJ1-5, with D possibly TRBD1 on 5 matching bases. Trimming took off 2 bases at V and 0 bases at J, with 20 bases between the two ends. Germline assignment: CDR1 MDHEN and CDR2 SYDVKM. This CDR3 has 19 residues. The CDR3 spells CASSLPRGLGSYSNQPQHF. The CDR3 nucleotides are TGTGCCAGCAGTTTACCTAGGGGTCTAGGTTCCTATAGCAATCAGCCCCAGCATTTT.

The count of this clone is one. The chain links TRBV6-5 to TRBJ1-2; 7 positions agree with TRBD1. There are 14 residues in the CDR3. V lost 6 bases, J lost 0 bases, and 4 bases stayed unmatched. Germline V gene data show CDR1 as MNHEY and CDR2 as SVGAGI. CDR3 nucleotide sequence: TGTGCCAGCAGCCGGGACAGTGCTAACTATGGCTACACCTTC. Translation gives CASSRDSANYGYTF.

The rearrangement joins TRBV6-1 to TRBJ2-1; 8 bases are shared with TRBD2. CDR3 size: 15 residues. CDR1 MNHNS and CDR2 SASEGT come from the germline V gene. V shed 5 bases, J shed 8 bases, and the junction held 11 bases outside the gene matches. The CDR3 DNA reads TGTGCCAGCAGTCCCGGGGGGGGCGCCTGGGATGAGCAGTTCTTC. It encodes CASSPGGGAWDEQFF.

V usage is TRBV6-5 and J usage is TRBJ1-1; D possibly corresponds to TRBD1 (5 bases). This CDR3 is 13 amino acids long. Trimming pared 6 bases from V and 10 bases from J, leaving 18 bases between. Germline CDR1 and CDR2: MNHEY and SVGAGI. Here the CDR3 DNA reads TGTGCCAGCAGGATCGCCGAGGGACGGGGAGCTTTCTTT. Translated: CASRIAEGRGAFF.